Presented here are 23 T cell receptor beta chains from one specimen sequenced in a study of technical replicates of blood from four donors. Data came from immunoSEQ multiplex PCR; TCRdb stores just in-frame clones and leaves some out. The data show around 80,000 clones, around 94% seen once. Material: T cells isolated from PBMCs. The receptors come from a human donor in good health.

This chain uses TRBV19 with TRBJ2-7, with a weak D call TRBD2 (6 bases). With 5 bases removed from V and 4 bases from J, the gap between germline ends came to 15 bases. Looked up from germline, CDR1 is LNHDA and CDR2 is SQIVND (reference sequence). The CDR3 runs to 14 residues. Here the CDR3 reads CASSVGGAGYEQYF. The CDR3 bases are TGTGCCAGTAGTGTCGGCGGGGCGGGGTACGAGCAGTACTTC.

The chain has TRBV9 and TRBJ2-7; D may be TRBD1 (5 bases). CDR3 length: 15 residues. V lost 3 bases, J lost 5 bases, and 18 bases lay in between. Germline CDR1 SGDLS, CDR2 YYNGEE. The CDR3 sequence is CASSGGMSASHEQYF. The CDR3, as DNA: TGTGCCAGCAGCGGGGGCATGTCGGCGTCCCACGAGCAGTACTTC.

V and J are TRBV5-8 and TRBJ1-5; 8 bases line up with TRBD1. Per germline, CDR1 SGHTS and CDR2 YDEGEE. The CDR3 extends over 16 amino acids. With 4 bases clipped from V and 6 bases from J, the junction kept 12 bases outside the gene matches. In nucleotides, the CDR3 is TGTGCCAGCAGCCCATATCCGGGACAGGCCACTCAGCCCCAGCATTTT. Protein sequence: CASSPYPGQATQPQHF.

As regards this clone: Other DNA sequences in the sample encode the same CDR3. The J gene is TRBJ2-1, the V gene TRBV30; D call uncertain. The V end lost 1 base, the J end lost 10 bases, and 8 bases lay between the germline ends. CDR1 is GTSNPN, CDR2 SVGIG, per germline (reference sequence). This CDR3 is 11 amino acids long. This CDR3 reads CAWSGGLEQFF. CDR3 bases: TGTGCCTGGAGTGGAGGTTTGGAGCAGTTCTTC.

This chain connects TRBV5-1 to TRBJ2-2; D not resolved. Trimming shortened V by 3 bases and J by 0 bases, and 12 bases separated the two germline ends. The CDR3 loop spans 16 amino acids. The germline V gene has CDR1 SGHRS and CDR2 YFSETQ. CDR3 nucleotides: TGCGCCAGCAGCTGGGCGACATACCCGAACACCGGGGAGCTGTTTTTT. This gives the protein CASSWATYPNTGELFF.

The gene calls are TRBV7-2 and TRBJ2-3; D is unresolved. CDR1 is SGHTA, CDR2 FQGNSA, per germline. The CDR3 extends over 18 amino acids. V was clipped by 5 bases and J by 3 bases, with 24 bases between them. CDR3 residues: CASSTRLRVTFKTDTQYF. The DNA for the CDR3 is TGTGCCAGCAGCACCAGACTGCGTGTCACCTTCAAAACAGATACGCAGTATTTT.

This clone was recorded only once. The gene calls are TRBV9 and TRBJ2-7; 11 nucleotides agree with TRBD2. With V trimmed by 5 bases and J by 3 bases, 7 bases remained unmatched. Germline values: CDR1 SGDLS, CDR2 YYNGEE. The CDR3 length is 15 residues. CDR3 in amino acids: CASSPGTSGIYEQYF. The CDR3 DNA reads as TGTGCCAGCAGTCCAGGGACTAGCGGAATCTACGAGCAGTACTTC.

This rearrangement joins TRBV11-1 to TRBJ2-3; TRBD2 agrees at 10 bases. The CDR3 spans 17 residues. Per the germline V gene, CDR1 is SGHAT and CDR2 is FQDESV (reference sequence). V trimming: 3 bases; J trimming: 5 bases; junction bases outside the gene matches: 11. This chain's CDR3 is CASSFLAGDGRGDTQYF. CDR3 nucleotide sequence: TGTGCCAGCAGCTTTCTAGCGGGAGACGGTCGTGGAGATACGCAGTATTTT.

The J gene is TRBJ1-5, the V gene TRBV7-8; unclear D gene. This CDR3 contains 15 residues. CDR1 is SGHVS and CDR2 is FQNEAQ in the germline V gene. V was pared by 5 bases and J by 0 bases, with 11 bases between. CDR3 bases: TGTGCCAGCAGCCCCACAGTGTATAGCAATCAGCCCCAGCATTTT. Its protein is CASSPTVYSNQPQHF.

This chain links TRBV7-2 with TRBJ2-2; 7 bases match TRBD1. V shed 4 bases, J shed 4 bases, and the junction held 12 bases outside the gene matches. The CDR3 spans 17 residues. In germline, CDR1 is SGHTA, CDR2 FQGNSA. The CDR3 DNA reads as TGTGCCAGCAGCTACTATATAACCGGGACAGCCACCGGGGAGCTGTTTTTT. This gives the protein CASSYYITGTATGELFF. The whole variable domain, filled in from reference TRBV7-2 and TRBJ2-2, reads GAGVSQSPSNKVTEKGKDVELRCDPISGHTALYWYRQSLGQGLEFLIYFQGNSAPDKSGLPSDRFSAERTGGSVSTLTIQRTQQEDSAVYLCASSYYITGTATGELFFGEGSRLTVL.

The rearrangement joins TRBV6-5 to TRBJ2-3; 8 bases map to TRBD2. From germline, CDR1 is MNHEY and CDR2 SVGAGI. The CDR3 has 14 amino acids. V dropped 6 bases and J dropped 3; count of bases not matched to a gene: 5. CDR3: CASRSGSWTDTQYF. For the CDR3, the DNA is TGTGCCAGCAGAAGCGGGAGTTGGACAGATACGCAGTATTTT.

The chain carries TRBV7-8 and TRBJ1-5, with TRBD1 identical over 7 bases. J lost 0 bases, V lost 4 bases, and 6 bases had no gene match. There are 16 residues in the CDR3. Germline V gives CDR1 SGHVS, CDR2 FQNEAQ. CDR3 in amino acids: CASSSEGQYSNQPQHF. The CDR3 bases are TGTGCCAGCAGCTCCGAGGGACAGTATAGCAATCAGCCCCAGCATTTT. The full variable domain, completed using reference TRBV7-8 and TRBJ1-5, is GAGVSQSPRYKVAKRGQDVALRCDPISGHVSLFWYQQALGQGPEFLTYFQNEAQLDKSGLPSDRFFAERPEGSVSTLKIQRTQQEDSAVYLCASSSEGQYSNQPQHFGDGTRLSIL.

The chain uses TRBV11-2 and TRBJ2-3; the match to TRBD2 covers 7 bases. The CDR3 is made up of 15 amino acids. V trimming: 5 bases; J trimming: 7 bases; junction bases outside the gene matches: 12. Looked up from germline, CDR1 is SGHAT and CDR2 is FQNNGV. CDR3 nucleotide sequence: TGTGCCAGCAGCCAAACTAGCGACTGGCTTAATACGCAGTATTTT. It translates to CASSQTSDWLNTQYF.

The chain employs TRBV7-2 and TRBJ2-5, with D maybe TRBD2 (6 bases). This CDR3 region has 16 residues. V shed 3 bases and J shed 2 bases, with 16 bases lying between them. Looked up from germline, CDR1 is SGHTA and CDR2 is FQGNSA. The CDR3 loop reads CASSLGVAVEQETQYF. CDR3 bases: TGTGCCAGCAGCTTGGGGGTAGCGGTAGAACAAGAGACCCAGTACTTC.

V is TRBV27 and J is TRBJ2-1; 11 nucleotides match TRBD2. CDR3 length: 16 residues. After removal of 3 bases from V and 6 bases from J, the junction contained 7 bases not matched to a gene. Germline V CDR1 and CDR2: MNHEY, SMNVEV (reference sequence). The CDR3 spells CASSLIAGGTFNEQFF. The CDR3 bases are TGTGCCAGCAGTTTGATAGCGGGAGGGACTTTCAATGAGCAGTTCTTC.

The chain links TRBV2 to TRBJ2-7, with D perhaps matching TRBD2 (6 bases). The V and J ends lost 3 bases and 6 bases respectively, with 15 bases between them. The CDR3 contains 14 residues. CDR1 and CDR2 from the germline V gene are SNHLY and FYNNEI. CDR3 sequence reads: CASSDRRDWSEQYF. In DNA form, the CDR3 reads TGTGCCAGCAGTGATCGCAGGGACTGGTCCGAGCAGTACTTC. Full variable domain (remainder filled in from reference TRBV2 and TRBJ2-7): EPEVTQTPSHQVTQMGQEVILRCVPISNHLYFYWYRQILGQKVEFLVSFYNNEISEKSEIFDDQFSVERPDGSNFTLKIRSTKLEDSAMYFCASSDRRDWSEQYFGPGTRLTVT.

This clone was seen just once. V is TRBV30 and J is TRBJ1-3; a possible D gene is TRBD1 (6 bases). The germline V gene encodes CDR1 GTSNPN and CDR2 SVGIG (reference sequence). The CDR3 length is 13 residues. V was cut by 0 bases and J by 3 bases, with 6 bases left in between. Written as DNA, the CDR3 is TGTGCCTGGAGTGTACAGGGTGGAAACACCATATATTTT. As protein: CAWSVQGGNTIYF.

The chain uses TRBV7-8 and TRBJ2-2; the D is unclear. Germline assignment: CDR1 SGHVS and CDR2 FQNEAQ. CDR3 length: 13 residues. Trimming stripped 1 base from V and 4 bases from J, with 4 bases between. The CDR3 spells CASSLVATGELFF. The CDR3 coding sequence is TGTGCCAGCAGCTTAGTGGCCACCGGGGAGCTGTTTTTT.

This rearrangement joins TRBV19 to TRBJ1-1; the D is unclear. This CDR3 has 13 amino acids. Per germline, CDR1 LNHDA and CDR2 SQIVND (reference sequence). The V end lost 5 bases, the J end lost 1 base, and 8 bases lay between the germline ends. The chain's CDR3 is CASSDDTNTEAFF. For the CDR3, the DNA is TGTGCCAGTAGTGACGACACGAACACTGAAGCTTTCTTT.

CDR3 sequence: CASRDRDGYTF. DNA for the CDR3: TGTGCCAGCAGGGACAGGGATGGCTACACCTTC. J is TRBJ1-2 and V is TRBV2; 8 bases fit TRBD1. CDR3 length: 11 residues. The junction had 0 bases not matched to a gene; V was cut back by 6 bases and J by 6 bases. Per germline, CDR1 SNHLY and CDR2 FYNNEI.

The chain uses TRBV28 and TRBJ1-5; D remains ambiguous. There are 11 residues in the CDR3. Trimming took off 8 bases at V and 0 bases at J, with 2 bases between the two ends. In germline, CDR1 is MDHEN, CDR2 SYDVKM. CDR3 loop: CASHSNQPQHF. CDR3 in DNA: TGTGCCAGCCATAGCAATCAGCCCCAGCATTTT. Full variable domain (rest looked up from reference TRBV28 and TRBJ1-5): DVKVTQSSRYLVKRTGEKVFLECVQDMDHENMFWYRQDPGLGLRLIYFSYDVKMKEKGDIPEGYSVSREKKERFSLILESASTNQTSMYLCASHSNQPQHFGDGTRLSIL.

The chain recombines TRBV7-8 with TRBJ2-1; 14 bases align to TRBD2. The germline V gene has CDR1 SGHVS and CDR2 FQNEAQ. V was clipped by 3 bases and J by 7 bases; unmatched bases: 11. The CDR3 loop spans 18 amino acids. The CDR3 DNA sequence: TGTGCCAGCAGCTTTTTCGAGGGAGGGACTAGCGGGAGTAATGAGCAGTTCTTC. Amino acids: CASSFFEGGTSGSNEQFF. Using reference TRBV7-8 and TRBJ2-1 for the parts outside the CDR3, the full variable domain is GAGVSQSPRYKVAKRGQDVALRCDPISGHVSLFWYQQALGQGPEFLTYFQNEAQLDKSGLPSDRFFAERPEGSVSTLKIQRTQQEDSAVYLCASSFFEGGTSGSNEQFFGPGTRLTVL.

The chain joins TRBV14 to TRBJ1-1; D is ambiguous. The V end lost 2 bases, the J end lost 1 base, and 5 bases lay between the germline ends. Germline loops: CDR1 SGHDN, CDR2 FVKESK. This CDR3 has 13 residues. The CDR3 here is CASSQLRNTEAFF. For the CDR3, the DNA is TGTGCCAGCAGCCAACTTAGGAACACTGAAGCTTTCTTT.